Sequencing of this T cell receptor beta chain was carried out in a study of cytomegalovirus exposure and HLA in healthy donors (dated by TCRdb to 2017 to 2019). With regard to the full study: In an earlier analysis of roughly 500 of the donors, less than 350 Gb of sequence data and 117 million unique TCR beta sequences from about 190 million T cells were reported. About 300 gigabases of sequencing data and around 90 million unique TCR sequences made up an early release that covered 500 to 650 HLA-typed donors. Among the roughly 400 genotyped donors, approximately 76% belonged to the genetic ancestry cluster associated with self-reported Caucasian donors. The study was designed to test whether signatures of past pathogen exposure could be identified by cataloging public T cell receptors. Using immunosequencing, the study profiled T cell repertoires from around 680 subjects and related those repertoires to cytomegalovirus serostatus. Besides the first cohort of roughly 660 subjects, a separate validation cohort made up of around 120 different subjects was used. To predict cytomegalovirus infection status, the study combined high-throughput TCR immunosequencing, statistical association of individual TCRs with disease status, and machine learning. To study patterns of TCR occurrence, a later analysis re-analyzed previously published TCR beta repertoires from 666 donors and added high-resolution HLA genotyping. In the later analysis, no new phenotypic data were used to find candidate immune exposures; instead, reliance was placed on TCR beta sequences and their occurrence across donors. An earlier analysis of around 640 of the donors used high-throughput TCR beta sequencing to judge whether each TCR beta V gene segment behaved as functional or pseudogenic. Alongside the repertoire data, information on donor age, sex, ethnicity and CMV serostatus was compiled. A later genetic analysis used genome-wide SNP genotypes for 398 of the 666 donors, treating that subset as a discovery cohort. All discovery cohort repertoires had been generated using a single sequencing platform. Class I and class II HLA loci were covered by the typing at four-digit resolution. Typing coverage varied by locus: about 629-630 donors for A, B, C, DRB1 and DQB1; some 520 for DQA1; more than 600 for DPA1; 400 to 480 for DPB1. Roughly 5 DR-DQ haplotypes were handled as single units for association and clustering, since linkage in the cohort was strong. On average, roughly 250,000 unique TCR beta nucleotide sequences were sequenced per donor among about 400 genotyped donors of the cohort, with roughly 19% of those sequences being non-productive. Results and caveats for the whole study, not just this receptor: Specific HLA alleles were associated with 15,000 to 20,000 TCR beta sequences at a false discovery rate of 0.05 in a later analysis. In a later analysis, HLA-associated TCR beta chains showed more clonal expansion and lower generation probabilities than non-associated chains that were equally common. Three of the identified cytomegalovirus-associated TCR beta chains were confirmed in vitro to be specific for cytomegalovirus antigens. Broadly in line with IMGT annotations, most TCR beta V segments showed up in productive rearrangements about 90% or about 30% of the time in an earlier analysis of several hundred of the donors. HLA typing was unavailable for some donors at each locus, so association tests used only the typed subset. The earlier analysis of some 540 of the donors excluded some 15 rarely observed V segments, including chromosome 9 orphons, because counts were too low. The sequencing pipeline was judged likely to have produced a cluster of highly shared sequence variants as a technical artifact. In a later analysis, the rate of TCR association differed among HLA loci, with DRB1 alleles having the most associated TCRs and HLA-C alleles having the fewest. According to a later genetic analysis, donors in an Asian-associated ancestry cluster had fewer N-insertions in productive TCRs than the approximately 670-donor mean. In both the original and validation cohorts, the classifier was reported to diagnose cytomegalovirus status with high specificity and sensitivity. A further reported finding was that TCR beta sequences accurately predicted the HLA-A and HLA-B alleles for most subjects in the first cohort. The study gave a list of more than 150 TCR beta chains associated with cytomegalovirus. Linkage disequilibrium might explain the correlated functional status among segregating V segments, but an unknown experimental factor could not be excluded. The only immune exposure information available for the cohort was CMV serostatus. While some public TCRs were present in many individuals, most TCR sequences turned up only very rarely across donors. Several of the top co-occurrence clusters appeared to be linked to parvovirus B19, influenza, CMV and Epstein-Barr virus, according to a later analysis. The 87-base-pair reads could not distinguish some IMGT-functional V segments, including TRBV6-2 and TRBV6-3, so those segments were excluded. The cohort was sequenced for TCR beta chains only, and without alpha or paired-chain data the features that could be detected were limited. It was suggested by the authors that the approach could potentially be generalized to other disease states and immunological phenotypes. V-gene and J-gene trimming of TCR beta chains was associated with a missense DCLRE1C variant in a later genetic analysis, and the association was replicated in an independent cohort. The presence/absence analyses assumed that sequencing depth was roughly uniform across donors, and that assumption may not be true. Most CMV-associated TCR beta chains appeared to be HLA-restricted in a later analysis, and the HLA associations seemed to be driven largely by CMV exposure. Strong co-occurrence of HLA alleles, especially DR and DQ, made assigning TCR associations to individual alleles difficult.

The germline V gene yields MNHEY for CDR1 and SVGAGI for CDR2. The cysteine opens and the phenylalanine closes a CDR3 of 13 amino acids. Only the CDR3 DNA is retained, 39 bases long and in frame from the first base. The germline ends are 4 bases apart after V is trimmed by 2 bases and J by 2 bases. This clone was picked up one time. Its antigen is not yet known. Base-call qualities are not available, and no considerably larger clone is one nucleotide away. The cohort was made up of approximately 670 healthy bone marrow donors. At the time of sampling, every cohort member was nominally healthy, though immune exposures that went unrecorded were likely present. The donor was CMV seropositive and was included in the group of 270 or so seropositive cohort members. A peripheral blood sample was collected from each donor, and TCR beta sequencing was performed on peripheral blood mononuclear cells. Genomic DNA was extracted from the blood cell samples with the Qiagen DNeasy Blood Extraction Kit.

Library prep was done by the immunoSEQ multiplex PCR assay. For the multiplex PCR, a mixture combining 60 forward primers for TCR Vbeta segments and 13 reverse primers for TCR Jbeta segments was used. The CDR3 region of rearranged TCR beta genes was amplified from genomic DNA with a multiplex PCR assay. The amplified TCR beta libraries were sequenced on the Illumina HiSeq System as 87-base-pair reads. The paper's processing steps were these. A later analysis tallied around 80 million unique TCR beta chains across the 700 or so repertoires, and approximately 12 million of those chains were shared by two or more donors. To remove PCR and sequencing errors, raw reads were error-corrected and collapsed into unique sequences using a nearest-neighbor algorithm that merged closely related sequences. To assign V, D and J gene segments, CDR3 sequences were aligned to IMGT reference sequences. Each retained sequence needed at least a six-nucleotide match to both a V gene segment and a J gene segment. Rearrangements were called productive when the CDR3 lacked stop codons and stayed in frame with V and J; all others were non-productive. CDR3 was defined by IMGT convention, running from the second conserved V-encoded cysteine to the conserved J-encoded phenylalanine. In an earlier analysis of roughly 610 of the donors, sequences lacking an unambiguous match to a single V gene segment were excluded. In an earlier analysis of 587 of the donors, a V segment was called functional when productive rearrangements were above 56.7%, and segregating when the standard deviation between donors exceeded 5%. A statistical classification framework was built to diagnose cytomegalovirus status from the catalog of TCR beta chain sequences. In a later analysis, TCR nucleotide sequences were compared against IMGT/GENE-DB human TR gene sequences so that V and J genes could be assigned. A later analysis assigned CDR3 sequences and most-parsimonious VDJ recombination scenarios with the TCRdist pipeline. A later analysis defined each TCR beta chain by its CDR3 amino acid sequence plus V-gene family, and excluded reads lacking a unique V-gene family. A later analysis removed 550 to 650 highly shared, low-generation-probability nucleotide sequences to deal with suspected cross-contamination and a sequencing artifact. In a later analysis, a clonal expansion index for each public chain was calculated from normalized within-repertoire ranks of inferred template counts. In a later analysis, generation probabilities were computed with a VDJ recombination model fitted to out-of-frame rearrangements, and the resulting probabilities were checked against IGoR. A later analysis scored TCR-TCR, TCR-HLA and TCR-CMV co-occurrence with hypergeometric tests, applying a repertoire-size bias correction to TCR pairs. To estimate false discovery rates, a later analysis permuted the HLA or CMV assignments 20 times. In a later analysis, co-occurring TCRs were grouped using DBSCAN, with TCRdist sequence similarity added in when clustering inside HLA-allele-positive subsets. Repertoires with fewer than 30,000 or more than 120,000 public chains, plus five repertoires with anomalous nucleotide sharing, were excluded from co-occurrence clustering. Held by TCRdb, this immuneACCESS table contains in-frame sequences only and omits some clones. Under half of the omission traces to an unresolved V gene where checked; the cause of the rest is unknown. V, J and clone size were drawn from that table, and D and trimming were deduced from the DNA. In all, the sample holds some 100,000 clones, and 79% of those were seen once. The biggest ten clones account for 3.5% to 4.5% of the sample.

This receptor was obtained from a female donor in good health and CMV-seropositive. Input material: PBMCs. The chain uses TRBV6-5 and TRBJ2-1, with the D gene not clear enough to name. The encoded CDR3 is CASSYRPYNEQFF. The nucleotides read TGTGCCAGCAGTTACCGTCCCTACAATGAGCAGTTCTTC.